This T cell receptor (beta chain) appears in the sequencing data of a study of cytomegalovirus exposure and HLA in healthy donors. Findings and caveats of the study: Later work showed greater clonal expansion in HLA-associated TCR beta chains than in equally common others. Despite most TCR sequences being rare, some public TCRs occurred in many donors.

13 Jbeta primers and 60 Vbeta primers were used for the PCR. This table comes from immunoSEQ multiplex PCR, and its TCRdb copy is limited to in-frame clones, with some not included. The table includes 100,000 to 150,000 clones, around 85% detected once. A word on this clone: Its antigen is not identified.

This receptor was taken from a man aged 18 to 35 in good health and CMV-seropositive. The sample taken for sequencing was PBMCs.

CDR3 region: CASSPRTSGPDTQYF. Written as DNA, the CDR3 is TGTGCCAGCAGCCCGCGGACTAGCGGTCCAGATACGCAGTATTTT. The V gene is TRBV7-2, the J gene TRBJ2-3, with 10 bases matching TRBD2. Per germline, CDR1 SGHTA and CDR2 FQGNSA. Germline trimming cut 5 bases from V and 4 bases from J; bases unmatched to any gene: 6. The CDR3 is 15 residues long.